The rows below give T cell receptor beta chains drawn from one sample of a study of Graves' ophthalmopathy and Graves' hyperthyroidism. MiXCR, applied by TCRdb to the multiplex PCR reads, yields one record per CDR3 protein. This sample carries more than 300,000 distinct CDR3 sequences, 17% of them seen once, and the ten largest clones take 2.4%. The sequencing input was peripheral blood. The source of these receptors is an adult woman with stable Graves' hyperthyroidism. Each CDR3 is given with its conserved first and last residue. Fields, in order: J gene, D gene, clone size, V gene, CDR3 protein, CDR3 DNA. D genes are given only for firm matches. Size values are once, few and many counts, or a class for expanded clones, and some rows have none.

j_call: TRBJ1-1; d_call: .; clone_size: .; v_call: TRBV30; cdr3_aa: CAWSPNGGGEAFF; cdr3_nt: TGTGCCTGGAGCCCAAATGGGGGAGGAGAAGCTTTCTTT
j_call: TRBJ1-1; d_call: TRBD1; clone_size: many; v_call: TRBV20-1; cdr3_aa: CSASRGLTGAFF; cdr3_nt: TGCAGTGCTAGCAGGGGGCTGACTGGAGCTTTCTTT
j_call: TRBJ2-7; d_call: .; clone_size: many; v_call: TRBV28; cdr3_aa: CASSFGWRDRSYEQYF; cdr3_nt: TGTGCCAGCAGTTTTGGTTGGCGGGACAGATCCTACGAGCAGTACTTC
j_call: TRBJ2-7; d_call: .; clone_size: many; v_call: TRBV7-2; cdr3_aa: CASSLAGDVEQYF; cdr3_nt: TGTGCCAGCAGCTTAGCGGGAGACGTCGAGCAGTACTTC
j_call: TRBJ2-5; d_call: TRBD1; clone_size: .; v_call: TRBV3-1; cdr3_aa: CASSQWTGTQETQYF; cdr3_nt: TGTGCCAGCAGCCAATGGACAGGAACCCAAGAGACCCAGTACTTC
j_call: TRBJ2-7; d_call: TRBD2; clone_size: .; v_call: TRBV27; cdr3_aa: CASSKGGLVYEQYF; cdr3_nt: TGTGCCAGCAGTAAGGGAGGGCTCGTGTACGAGCAGTACTTC
j_call: TRBJ2-5; d_call: .; clone_size: .; v_call: TRBV5-1; cdr3_aa: CASSYYSVQETQYF; cdr3_nt: TGCGCCAGCAGCTACTATAGCGTCCAAGAGACCCAGTACTTC
j_call: TRBJ2-3; d_call: TRBD2; clone_size: many; v_call: TRBV6-2/TRBV6-3; cdr3_aa: CASTLGLASDTQYF; cdr3_nt: TGTGCCAGCACCTTGGGACTAGCATCAGATACGCAGTATTTT
j_call: TRBJ2-7; d_call: TRBD2; clone_size: many; v_call: TRBV28; cdr3_aa: CASRPGGLRGVTYEQYF; cdr3_nt: TGTGCCAGCAGGCCGGGAGGCCTTCGGGGAGTCACCTACGAGCAGTACTTC
j_call: TRBJ2-2; d_call: TRBD2; clone_size: many; v_call: TRBV28; cdr3_aa: CASTQREQTGELFF; cdr3_nt: TGTGCCAGCACCCAGCGGGAGCAAACCGGGGAGCTGTTTTTT
j_call: TRBJ2-7; d_call: TRBD2; clone_size: many; v_call: TRBV7-2; cdr3_aa: CASSLGTSGNYEQYF; cdr3_nt: TGTGCCAGCAGCTTGGGGACTAGCGGAAACTACGAGCAGTACTTC
j_call: TRBJ1-2; d_call: .; clone_size: many; v_call: TRBV6-2/TRBV6-3; cdr3_aa: CASSYLGQRNYGYTF; cdr3_nt: TGTGCCAGCAGTTACCTAGGACAGAGAAACTATGGCTACACCTTC
j_call: TRBJ2-4; d_call: .; clone_size: many; v_call: TRBV28; cdr3_aa: CASSPRYLAKNIQYF; cdr3_nt: TGTGCCAGCAGTCCTCGATACCTAGCCAAAAACATTCAGTACTTC
j_call: TRBJ2-5; d_call: TRBD1; clone_size: many; v_call: TRBV19; cdr3_aa: CASSMPNRGRQETQYF; cdr3_nt: TGTGCCAGTAGTATGCCGAACAGGGGGAGGCAAGAGACCCAGTACTTC
j_call: TRBJ2-5; d_call: TRBD1; clone_size: .; v_call: TRBV7-3; cdr3_aa: CASSLVPGGWETQYF; cdr3_nt: TGTGCCAGCAGCTTAGTTCCAGGGGGATGGGAGACCCAGTACTTC
j_call: TRBJ1-1; d_call: .; clone_size: .; v_call: TRBV19; cdr3_aa: CASSIGLLLSANTEAFF; cdr3_nt: TGTGCCAGTAGTATAGGTCTCCTGCTCTCAGCGAACACTGAAGCTTTCTTT
j_call: TRBJ2-7; d_call: TRBD2; clone_size: .; v_call: TRBV7-2; cdr3_aa: CASSSASGGTYEQYF; cdr3_nt: TGTGCCAGCAGCTCCGCTAGCGGGGGGACCTACGAGCAGTACTTC
j_call: TRBJ2-4; d_call: .; clone_size: many; v_call: TRBV11-2; cdr3_aa: CASSPIRVPIAKNIQYF; cdr3_nt: TGTGCCAGCAGCCCCATACGAGTCCCGATAGCCAAAAACATTCAGTACTTC
j_call: TRBJ2-7; d_call: TRBD1; clone_size: many; v_call: TRBV27; cdr3_aa: CASSRTGTGGYTYEQYF; cdr3_nt: TGTGCCAGCAGTCGCACCGGGACAGGGGGTTATACCTACGAGCAGTACTTC
j_call: TRBJ2-7; d_call: .; clone_size: many; v_call: TRBV19; cdr3_aa: CASSITLTYEQYF; cdr3_nt: TGTGCCAGTAGTATTACCCTGACCTACGAGCAGTACTTC
j_call: TRBJ2-4; d_call: .; clone_size: many; v_call: TRBV28; cdr3_aa: CASSLDSNIQYF; cdr3_nt: TGTGCCAGCAGTTTAGATTCGAACATTCAGTACTTC
j_call: TRBJ1-2; d_call: TRBD1; clone_size: .; v_call: TRBV25-1; cdr3_aa: CASSEWGTGFGYTF; cdr3_nt: TGTGCCAGCAGTGAATGGGGGACAGGGTTTGGCTACACCTTC
j_call: TRBJ1-5; d_call: .; clone_size: many; v_call: TRBV18; cdr3_aa: CASSPPSNQPQHF; cdr3_nt: TGTGCCAGCTCACCCCCTTCGAATCAGCCCCAGCATTTT
j_call: TRBJ2-7; d_call: TRBD1; clone_size: many; v_call: TRBV14; cdr3_aa: CASSSGTGHYEQYF; cdr3_nt: TGTGCCAGCAGCTCCGGGACAGGGCACTACGAGCAGTACTTC
j_call: TRBJ1-1; d_call: .; clone_size: many; v_call: TRBV28; cdr3_aa: CASSFSGRKVTEAFF; cdr3_nt: TGTGCCAGCAGTTTCTCCGGCCGAAAAGTCACTGAAGCTTTCTTT
j_call: TRBJ2-2; d_call: .; clone_size: .; v_call: TRBV7-3; cdr3_aa: CASRKDPRGELFF; cdr3_nt: TGTGCCAGCAGGAAGGACCCTCGGGGGGAGCTGTTTTTT
j_call: TRBJ2-7; d_call: .; clone_size: many; v_call: TRBV19; cdr3_aa: CASSPRTDDYEQYF; cdr3_nt: TGTGCCAGTAGTCCCAGGACCGACGACTACGAGCAGTACTTC
j_call: TRBJ1-5; d_call: TRBD1; clone_size: many; v_call: TRBV10-3; cdr3_aa: CAISGDRADQPQHF; cdr3_nt: TGTGCCATCAGTGGGGACAGGGCAGATCAGCCCCAGCATTTT
j_call: TRBJ1-1; d_call: .; clone_size: .; v_call: TRBV29-1; cdr3_aa: CSVDGQMSSNTEAFF; cdr3_nt: TGCAGCGTTGATGGTCAGATGTCTTCGAACACTGAAGCTTTCTTT
j_call: TRBJ2-7; d_call: .; clone_size: few; v_call: TRBV29-1; cdr3_aa: CSVETGTRDEQYF; cdr3_nt: TGCAGCGTTGAGACAGGGACTCGCGACGAGCAGTACTTC
j_call: TRBJ2-2; d_call: TRBD2; clone_size: many; v_call: TRBV5-1; cdr3_aa: CASSFPSGFANTGELFF; cdr3_nt: TGCGCCAGCAGCTTCCCTAGCGGATTCGCGAACACCGGGGAGCTGTTTTTT